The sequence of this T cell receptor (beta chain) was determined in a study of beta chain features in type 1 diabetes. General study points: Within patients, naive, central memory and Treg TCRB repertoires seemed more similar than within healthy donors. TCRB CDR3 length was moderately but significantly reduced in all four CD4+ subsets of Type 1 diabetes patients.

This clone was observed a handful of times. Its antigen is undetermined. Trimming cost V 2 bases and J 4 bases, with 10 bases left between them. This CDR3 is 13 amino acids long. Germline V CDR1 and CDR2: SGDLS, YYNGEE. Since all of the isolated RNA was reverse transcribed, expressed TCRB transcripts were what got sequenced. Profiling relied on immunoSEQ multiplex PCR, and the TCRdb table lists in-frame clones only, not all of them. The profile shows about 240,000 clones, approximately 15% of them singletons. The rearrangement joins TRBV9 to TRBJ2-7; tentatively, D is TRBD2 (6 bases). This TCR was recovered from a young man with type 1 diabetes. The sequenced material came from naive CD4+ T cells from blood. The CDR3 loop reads CASSVAGPYEQYF. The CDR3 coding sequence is TGTGCCAGCAGCGTGGCGGGACCGTACGAGCAGTACTTC. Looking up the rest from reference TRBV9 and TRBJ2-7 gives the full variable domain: DSGVTQTPKHLITATGQRVTLRCSPRSGDLSVYWYQQSLDQGLQFLIQYYNGEERAKGNILERFSAQQFPDLHSELNLSSLELGDSALYFCASSVAGPYEQYFGPGTRLTVT.